The present entry profiles one TCR beta chain with its context. The antigen is undetermined. These data belong to a study of cytomegalovirus exposure and HLA in healthy donors. In the PCR, 60 Vbeta and 13 Jbeta primers were used. Using immunoSEQ multiplex PCR, the repertoire was profiled, and TCRdb retains in-frame clones only, with some absent. The sample holds around 120,000 clones, over 65% seen once. Study conclusions and caveats: The classifier reportedly diagnosed cytomegalovirus status with high specificity and sensitivity. In a later analysis, HLA-associated TCR beta chains were more clonally expanded than equally common others. Sequencing depth roughly uniform across donors was assumed in presence/absence analyses. It has been reported that TCR beta sequences accurately predicted the HLA-A and HLA-B alleles of most subjects.

CDR1 and CDR2 from the germline V gene are SEHNR and FQNEAQ (reference sequence). There are 11 residues in the CDR3. Trimming removed 3 bases at V and 7 bases at J, with 7 bases between. J is TRBJ2-7 and V is TRBV7-9; possibly TRBD1 for D (5 bases). The source is a woman in her 40s in good health and CMV-seropositive. The sequencing sample was made of PBMCs. Here the CDR3 DNA reads TGTGCCAGCAGCTTCGACAGAGAGCAGTACTTC. Amino acids: CASSFDREQYF.